The sequence of this T cell receptor (beta chain) was determined in a study of PD-1 blockade in mismatch repair-deficient tumors. Study information: Enrolled about 2013-2017, patients had progressing, pretreated mismatch repair-deficient cancers of 12 to 13 types.

The germline gives CDR1 SGHTA, CDR2 FQGNSA. V dropped 6 bases and J dropped 5 bases, with 11 bases sitting between them. The CDR3 sequence is 13 residues long. Points on this clone: Its antigen is undetermined.

Study outcomes and limitations: Rapid post-treatment expansion, then contraction, generally preceding radiologic response, marked tumor-resident clones.

Data came from immunoSEQ multiplex PCR; TCRdb stores just in-frame clones and leaves some out. The sample carries about 66,000 clones, around 73% recorded once. The source was peripheral blood, collected 2 weeks after starting pembrolizumab. The source of this sequence is an adult with mismatch repair-deficient cancer. This sequence joins TRBV7-2 and TRBJ2-1; D possibly corresponds to TRBD1 (6 bases). CDR3 region: CASSREGDNEQFF. CDR3 nucleotide sequence: TGTGCCAGCAGTCGCGAGGGGGACAATGAGCAGTTCTTC. The full variable domain, completed using reference TRBV7-2 and TRBJ2-1, is GAGVSQSPSNKVTEKGKDVELRCDPISGHTALYWYRQSLGQGLEFLIYFQGNSAPDKSGLPSDRFSAERTGGSVSTLTIQRTQQEDSAVYLCASSREGDNEQFFGPGTRLTVL.